This TCR beta chain emerged from a study of blood T cell repertoires in COVID-19. On the study more broadly: Both acute and convalescent COVID-19 samples were obtained from the United States, Italy and Spain. From T cells, B-cell-depleted T cells, or PBMCs came the material, which was cDNA or gDNA.

This clone has only one observation. How the authors handled the data: Scientists estimated how many nucleated cells there were by amplifying reference gene primers. Sequencing was performed with immunoSEQ multiplex PCR; in TCRdb, only in-frame clones are kept and a portion is missing. V and J calls and clone size are given by that table; D and trimming were obtained from the DNA. In the table there are about 100,000 clones, almost 90% of which are singletons. The sequence came from a human donor in a cohort sampled during active COVID-19. Sequencing was carried out using peripheral blood.

The CDR3 here is CASSSWTSGTYEQYF. CDR3 nucleotides: TGTGCCAGCAGTTCTTGGACTAGCGGGACCTACGAGCAGTACTTC. The J gene is TRBJ2-7, the V gene TRBV6-5, with 12 bases fitting TRBD2. The CDR3 contains 15 residues. The germline V gene has CDR1 MNHEY and CDR2 SVGAGI. V dropped 4 bases and J dropped 2; count of bases not matched to a gene: 3.